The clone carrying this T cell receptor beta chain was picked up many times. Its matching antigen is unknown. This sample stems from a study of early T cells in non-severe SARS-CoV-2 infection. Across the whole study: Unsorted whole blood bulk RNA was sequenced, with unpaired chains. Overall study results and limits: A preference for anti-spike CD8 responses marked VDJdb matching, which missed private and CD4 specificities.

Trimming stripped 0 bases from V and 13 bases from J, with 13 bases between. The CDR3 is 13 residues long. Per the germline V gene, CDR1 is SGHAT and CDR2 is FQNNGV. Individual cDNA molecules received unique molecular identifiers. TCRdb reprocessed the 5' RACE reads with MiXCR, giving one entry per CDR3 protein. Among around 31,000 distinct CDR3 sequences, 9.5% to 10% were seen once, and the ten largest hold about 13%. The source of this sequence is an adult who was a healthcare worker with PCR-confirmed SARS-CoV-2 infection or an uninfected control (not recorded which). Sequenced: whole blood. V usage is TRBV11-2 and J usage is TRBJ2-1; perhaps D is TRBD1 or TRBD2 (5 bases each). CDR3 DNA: TGTGCCAGCAGCTTAGAGTCCGGGGCCGGACAGTTCTTC. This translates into CASSLESGAGQFF.